This T cell receptor beta chain was sequenced in a study of monozygotic twins with inflammatory bowel disease. CDR1 is KGHSH, CDR2 LQKENI, per germline. The CDR3 is made up of 15 amino acids. Input per TCR library consisted of approximately 4,000 ng of total RNA. UMIs bearing a 6-nucleotide sample barcode were added through template switching. TCRdb reprocessed the 5' RACE reads and keeps a single row for each CDR3 protein, giving no DNA. The sample spans some 450,000 distinct CDR3 sequences; the ten largest clones claim 2.4%. The draw for each donor consisted of a single 2.5 ml blood sample. Worth noting for this clonotype: Its antigen remains unknown.

Study-wide findings and caveats: No distinction between different T cell subtypes was possible.

The sequence came from a human donor with ulcerative colitis or Crohn's disease, or a healthy co-twin of an affected twin (not recorded which). The sequencing sample was made of blood. The rearrangement joins TRBV18 to TRBJ2-3. This chain's CDR3 is CASSPWVSSTDTQYF.